This TCR beta chain appears in the sequencing data of a study of blood T cell repertoires in COVID-19. For the study at large: Sites in the United States, Italy and Spain provided acute and convalescent COVID-19 samples. PBMCs, B-cell-depleted T cells, or T cells provided the cDNA or gDNA that made up the material.

This clone was picked up one time. Using immunoSEQ multiplex PCR, the repertoire was profiled, and TCRdb retains in-frame clones only, with some absent. The sample shows about 200,000 clones, 80% to 90% of them seen only once. Trimming at V came to 5 bases and at J to 0 bases, leaving 14 bases not matched to a gene. The CDR3 sequence is 19 residues long. Germline CDR1 SGHRS, CDR2 YFSETQ. The chain uses TRBV5-1 and TRBJ2-3; 11 bases agree with TRBD2. The clonotype was recovered from a woman at least 80 years old with acute or convalescent COVID-19. The specimen sequenced was peripheral blood. The DNA of the CDR3 is TGCGCCAGCAGGTGGGGACTAGCGGTGTCGAGCGCTAGCACAGATACGCAGTATTTT. It translates to CASRWGLAVSSASTDTQYF.